One TCR beta chain is described in this entry. The antigen is undetermined. These data are taken from a study of OX40 agonist ivuxolimab in advanced cancers. Across the whole study: Ivuxolimab, an agonistic anti-OX40 (CD134) antibody, was given to patients. People who had prior anti-PD-1, anti-PD-L1 or anti-CTLA-4 therapy could take part, and under 45% had some.

Study-wide points: More expanded clones were found, on average, in CD8+ than in CD4+ T cells.

Assay: immunoSEQ multiplex PCR; the TCRdb copy retains only in-frame clones and omits some. Here the sample spans 40,000 or so clones, 85% to 90% being singletons. The CDR3 covers 14 residues. From germline, CDR1 is MNHNS and CDR2 SASEGT. The V end was cut by 5 bases, the J end by 2 bases, with 13 bases between. The rearrangement links TRBV6-1 to TRBJ2-7; tentatively, D is TRBD1 (5 bases). The sequence was obtained from an adult with an advanced solid tumor such as melanoma, head and neck, liver or kidney cancer. This material consisted of CD4+ or CD8+ T cells sorted from blood, taken in a trial of the OX40 agonist ivuxolimab. The CDR3 protein is CASSRPGSPYEQYF. CDR3 in DNA: TGTGCCAGCAGTCGTCCAGGGTCCCCCTACGAGCAGTACTTC.